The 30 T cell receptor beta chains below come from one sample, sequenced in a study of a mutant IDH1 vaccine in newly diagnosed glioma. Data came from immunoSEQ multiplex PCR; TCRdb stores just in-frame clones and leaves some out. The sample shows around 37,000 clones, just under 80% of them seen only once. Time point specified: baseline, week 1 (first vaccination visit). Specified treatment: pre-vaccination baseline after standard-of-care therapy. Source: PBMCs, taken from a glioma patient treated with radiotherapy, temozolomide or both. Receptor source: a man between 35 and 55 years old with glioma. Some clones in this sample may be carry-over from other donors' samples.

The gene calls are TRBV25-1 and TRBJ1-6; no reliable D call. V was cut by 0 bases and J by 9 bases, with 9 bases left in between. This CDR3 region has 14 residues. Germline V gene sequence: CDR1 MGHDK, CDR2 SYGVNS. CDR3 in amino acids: CASSEYRMFSPLHF. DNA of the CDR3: TGTGCCAGCAGTGAATACCGGATGTTTTCACCCCTCCACTTT.

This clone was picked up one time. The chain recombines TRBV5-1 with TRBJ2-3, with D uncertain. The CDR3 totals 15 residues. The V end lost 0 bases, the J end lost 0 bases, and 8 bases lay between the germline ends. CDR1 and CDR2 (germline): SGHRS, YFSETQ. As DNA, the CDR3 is TGCGCCAGCAGCTTGGGGCCCTTGAGCACAGATACGCAGTATTTT. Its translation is CASSLGPLSTDTQYF. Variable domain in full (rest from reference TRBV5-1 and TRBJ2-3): KAGVTQTPRYLIKTRGQQVTLSCSPISGHRSVSWYQQTPGQGLQFLFEYFSETQRNKGNFPGRFSGRQFSNSRSEMNVSTLELGDSALYLCASSLGPLSTDTQYFGPGTRLTVL.

CDR3 nucleotides: TGTGCCAGTAGTATAGATCGTGAGGGTTTAAGAGAGACCCAGTACTTC. The encoded protein is CASSIDREGLRETQYF. The chain carries TRBV19 and TRBJ2-5, with D possibly being TRBD2 (5 bases). The V end was cut by 0 bases, the J end by 4 bases, with 15 bases between. The length of the CDR3 is 16 residues. Germline lookup yields CDR1 LNHDA and CDR2 SQIVND (reference sequence).

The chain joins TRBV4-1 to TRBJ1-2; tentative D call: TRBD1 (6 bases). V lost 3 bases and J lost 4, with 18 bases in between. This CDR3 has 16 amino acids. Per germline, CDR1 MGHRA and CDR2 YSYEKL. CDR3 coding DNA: TGCGCCAGCAGCCAGGGTACGGGGGGGCCAGCCTATGGCTACACCTTC. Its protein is CASSQGTGGPAYGYTF.

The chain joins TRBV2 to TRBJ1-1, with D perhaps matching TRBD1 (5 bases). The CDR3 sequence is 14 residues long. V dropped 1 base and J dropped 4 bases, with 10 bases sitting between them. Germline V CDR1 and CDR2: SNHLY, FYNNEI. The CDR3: CASSEGLGLTEAFF. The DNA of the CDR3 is TGTGCCAGCAGTGAAGGTCTGGGACTCACTGAAGCTTTCTTT.

As DNA, the CDR3 is TGTGCCAGCAGCAACCCGGGAGTAAGCTCCTACGAGCAGTACTTC. It specifies CASSNPGVSSYEQYF. The J gene is TRBJ2-7, the V gene TRBV9; D may be TRBD2 (6 bases). Per the germline V gene, CDR1 is SGDLS and CDR2 is YYNGEE. Trimming shortened V by 4 bases and J by 0 bases, and 14 bases separated the two germline ends. The CDR3 totals 15 residues.

This CDR3 reads CASSLAGTRNIQYF. CDR3 nucleotides: TGTGCCAGCAGCTTGGCCGGGACTAGAAACATTCAGTACTTC. The J gene is TRBJ2-4, the V gene TRBV5-4, with 8 bases aligning to TRBD2. CDR1 is SGHNT and CDR2 is YYREEE in the germline V gene (reference sequence). Losses at the gene ends were 0 bases for V and 6 bases for J; bases not matched to a gene: 2. The CDR3 is 14 amino acids.

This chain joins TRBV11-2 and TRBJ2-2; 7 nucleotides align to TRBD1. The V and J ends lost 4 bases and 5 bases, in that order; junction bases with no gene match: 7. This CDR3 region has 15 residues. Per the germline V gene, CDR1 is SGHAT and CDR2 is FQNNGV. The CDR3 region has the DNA TGTGCCAGCAGCTCCCGGGACAGAAGAACCGGGGAGCTGTTTTTT. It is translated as CASSSRDRRTGELFF.

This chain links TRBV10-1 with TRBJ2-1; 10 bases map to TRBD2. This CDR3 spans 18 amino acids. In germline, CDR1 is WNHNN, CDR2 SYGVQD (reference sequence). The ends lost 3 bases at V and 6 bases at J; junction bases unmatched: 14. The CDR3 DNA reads TGCGCCAGCAGTGAATTATATCCTACTAGCGGGGCACCCAATGAGCAGTTCTTC. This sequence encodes CASSELYPTSGAPNEQFF.

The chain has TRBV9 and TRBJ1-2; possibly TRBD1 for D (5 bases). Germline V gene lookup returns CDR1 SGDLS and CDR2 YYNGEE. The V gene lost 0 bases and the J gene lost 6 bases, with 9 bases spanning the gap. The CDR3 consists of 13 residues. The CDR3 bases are TGTGCCAGCAGCGTAGGGGCCAGGGATGGCTACACCTTC. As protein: CASSVGARDGYTF.

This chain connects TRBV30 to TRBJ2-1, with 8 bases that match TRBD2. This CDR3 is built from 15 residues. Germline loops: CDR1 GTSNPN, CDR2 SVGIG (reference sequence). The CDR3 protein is CAGLSGGAQLNEQFF. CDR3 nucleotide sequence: TGTGCAGGGCTCTCCGGGGGGGCTCAACTCAATGAGCAGTTCTTC.

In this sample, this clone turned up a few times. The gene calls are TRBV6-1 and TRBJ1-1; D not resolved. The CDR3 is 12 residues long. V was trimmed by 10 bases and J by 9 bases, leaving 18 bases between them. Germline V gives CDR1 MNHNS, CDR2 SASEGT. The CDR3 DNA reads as TGTGCCACTCGAGACTCCCGCAGAAAAGCTTTCTTT. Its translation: CATRDSRRKAFF.

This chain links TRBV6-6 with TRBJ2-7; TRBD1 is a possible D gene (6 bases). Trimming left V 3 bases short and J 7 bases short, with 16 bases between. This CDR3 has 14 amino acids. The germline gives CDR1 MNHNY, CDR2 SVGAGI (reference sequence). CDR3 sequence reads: CASSYPGRGGEQYF. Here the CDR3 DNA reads TGTGCCAGCAGTTATCCAGGGCGAGGGGGTGAGCAGTACTTC.

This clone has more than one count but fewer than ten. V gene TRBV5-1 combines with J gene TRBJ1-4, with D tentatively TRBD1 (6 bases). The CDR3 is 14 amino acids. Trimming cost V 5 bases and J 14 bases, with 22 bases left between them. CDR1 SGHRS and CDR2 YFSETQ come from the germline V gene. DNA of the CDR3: TGCGCCAGCAGGGAAGGGGACACCGGGTCACGGCTGTTTTTT. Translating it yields CASREGDTGSRLFF.

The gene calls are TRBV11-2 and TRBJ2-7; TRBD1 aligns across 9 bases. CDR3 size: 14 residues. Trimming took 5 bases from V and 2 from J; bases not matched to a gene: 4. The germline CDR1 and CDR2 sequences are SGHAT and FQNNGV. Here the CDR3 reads CASSNGQGTYEQYF. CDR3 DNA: TGTGCCAGCAGCAATGGACAGGGGACCTACGAGCAGTACTTC.

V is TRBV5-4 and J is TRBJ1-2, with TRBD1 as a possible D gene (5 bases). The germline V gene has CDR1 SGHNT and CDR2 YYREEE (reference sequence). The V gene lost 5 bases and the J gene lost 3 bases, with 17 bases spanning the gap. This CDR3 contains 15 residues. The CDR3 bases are TGTGCCAGCAGTCGGCCGGGGCAGGAGCACTATGGCTACACCTTC. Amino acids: CASSRPGQEHYGYTF.

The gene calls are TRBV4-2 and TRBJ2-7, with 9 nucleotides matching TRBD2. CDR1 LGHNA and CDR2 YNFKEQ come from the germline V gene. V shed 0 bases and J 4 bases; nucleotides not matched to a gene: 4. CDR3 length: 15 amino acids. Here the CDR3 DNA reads TGTGCCAGCAGCCAAGATCGCGGGGGGGTTTACGAGCAGTACTTC. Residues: CASSQDRGGVYEQYF.

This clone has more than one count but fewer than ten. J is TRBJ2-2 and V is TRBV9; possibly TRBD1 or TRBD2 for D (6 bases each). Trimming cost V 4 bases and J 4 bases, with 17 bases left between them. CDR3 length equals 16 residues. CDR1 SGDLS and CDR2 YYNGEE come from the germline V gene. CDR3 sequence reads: CASSPGGIRGTGELFF. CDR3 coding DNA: TGTGCCAGCAGCCCCGGGGGCATACGAGGCACCGGGGAGCTGTTTTTT.

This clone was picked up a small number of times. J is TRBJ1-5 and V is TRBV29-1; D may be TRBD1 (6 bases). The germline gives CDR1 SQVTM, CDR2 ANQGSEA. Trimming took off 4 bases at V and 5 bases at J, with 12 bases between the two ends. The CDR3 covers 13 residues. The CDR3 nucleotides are TGCAGCGTTGCCGGGACACTCGATCAGCCCCAGCATTTT. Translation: CSVAGTLDQPQHF.

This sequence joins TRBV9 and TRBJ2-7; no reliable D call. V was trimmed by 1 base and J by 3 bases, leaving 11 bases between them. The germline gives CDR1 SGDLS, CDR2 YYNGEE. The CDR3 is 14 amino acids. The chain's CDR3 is CASSVSPSLYEQYF. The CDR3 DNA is TGTGCCAGCAGCGTATCTCCCAGCCTCTACGAGCAGTACTTC.

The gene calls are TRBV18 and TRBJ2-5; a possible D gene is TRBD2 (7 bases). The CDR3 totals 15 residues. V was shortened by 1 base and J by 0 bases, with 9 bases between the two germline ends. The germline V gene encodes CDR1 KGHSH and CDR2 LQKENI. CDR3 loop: CASSPQGGDQETQYF. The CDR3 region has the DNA TGTGCCAGCTCACCACAAGGGGGGGACCAAGAGACCCAGTACTTC.

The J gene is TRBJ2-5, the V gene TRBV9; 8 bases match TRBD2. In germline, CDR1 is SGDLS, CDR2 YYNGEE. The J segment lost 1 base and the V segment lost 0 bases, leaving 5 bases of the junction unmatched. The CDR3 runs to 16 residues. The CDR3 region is CASSVVSAGGQETQYF. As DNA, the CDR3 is TGTGCCAGCAGCGTAGTATCCGCGGGGGGCCAAGAGACCCAGTACTTC.

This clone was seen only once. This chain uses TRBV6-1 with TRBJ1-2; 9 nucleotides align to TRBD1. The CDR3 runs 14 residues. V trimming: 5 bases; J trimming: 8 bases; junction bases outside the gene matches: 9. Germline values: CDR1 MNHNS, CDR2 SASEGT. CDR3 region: CASSPTGGLGGYTF. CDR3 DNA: TGTGCCAGCAGTCCGACAGGGGGGTTGGGCGGCTACACCTTC.

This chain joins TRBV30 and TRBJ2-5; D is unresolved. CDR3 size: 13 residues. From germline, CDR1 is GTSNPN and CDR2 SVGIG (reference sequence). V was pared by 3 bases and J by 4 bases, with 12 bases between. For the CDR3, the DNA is TGTGCCTGGAGGGGCCTCGTTAGAGAGACCCAGTACTTC. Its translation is CAWRGLVRETQYF.

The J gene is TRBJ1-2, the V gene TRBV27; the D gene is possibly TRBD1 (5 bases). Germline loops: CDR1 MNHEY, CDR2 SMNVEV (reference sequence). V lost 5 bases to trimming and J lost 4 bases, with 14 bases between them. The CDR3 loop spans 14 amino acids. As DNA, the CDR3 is TGTGCCAGCAGTAAGTGGGACGGATCCTATGGCTACACCTTC. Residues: CASSKWDGSYGYTF.

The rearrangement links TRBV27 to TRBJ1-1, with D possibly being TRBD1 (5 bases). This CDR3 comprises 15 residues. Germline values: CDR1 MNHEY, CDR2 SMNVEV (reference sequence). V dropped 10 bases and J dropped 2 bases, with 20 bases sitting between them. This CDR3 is CATTRGGASNTEAFF. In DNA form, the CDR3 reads TGTGCCACCACGCGGGGGGGAGCTTCAAACACTGAAGCTTTCTTT.

CDR3 nucleotide sequence: TGCGCCAGCAGCTTGGCCGCGGGGACAGGGACCTACGAGCAGTACTTC. As protein: CASSLAAGTGTYEQYF. The gene calls are TRBV5-1 and TRBJ2-7, with TRBD1 matching 9 bases. The CDR3 sequence is 16 residues long. CDR1 is SGHRS, CDR2 YFSETQ, per germline. V was pared by 0 bases and J by 2 bases, with 6 bases of the junction left unmatched.

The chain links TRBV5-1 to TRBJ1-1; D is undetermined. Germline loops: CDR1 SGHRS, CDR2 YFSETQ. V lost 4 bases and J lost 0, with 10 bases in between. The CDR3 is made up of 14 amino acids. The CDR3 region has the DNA TGCGCCAGCAGCCTGGCTTTCATGAACACTGAAGCTTTCTTT. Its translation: CASSLAFMNTEAFF.

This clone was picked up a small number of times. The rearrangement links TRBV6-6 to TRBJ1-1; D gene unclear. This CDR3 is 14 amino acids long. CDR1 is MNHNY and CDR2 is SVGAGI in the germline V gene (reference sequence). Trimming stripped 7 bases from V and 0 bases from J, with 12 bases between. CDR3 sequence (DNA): TGTGCCAGCACCTCAGCCGTCATGAACACTGAAGCTTTCTTT. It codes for CASTSAVMNTEAFF.

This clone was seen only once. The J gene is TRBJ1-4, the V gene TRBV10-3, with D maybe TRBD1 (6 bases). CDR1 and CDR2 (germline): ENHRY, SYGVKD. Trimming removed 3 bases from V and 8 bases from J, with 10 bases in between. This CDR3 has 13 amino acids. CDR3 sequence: CAISERGYEKLFF. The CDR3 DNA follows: TGTGCCATCAGTGAAAGGGGGTACGAAAAACTGTTTTTT.